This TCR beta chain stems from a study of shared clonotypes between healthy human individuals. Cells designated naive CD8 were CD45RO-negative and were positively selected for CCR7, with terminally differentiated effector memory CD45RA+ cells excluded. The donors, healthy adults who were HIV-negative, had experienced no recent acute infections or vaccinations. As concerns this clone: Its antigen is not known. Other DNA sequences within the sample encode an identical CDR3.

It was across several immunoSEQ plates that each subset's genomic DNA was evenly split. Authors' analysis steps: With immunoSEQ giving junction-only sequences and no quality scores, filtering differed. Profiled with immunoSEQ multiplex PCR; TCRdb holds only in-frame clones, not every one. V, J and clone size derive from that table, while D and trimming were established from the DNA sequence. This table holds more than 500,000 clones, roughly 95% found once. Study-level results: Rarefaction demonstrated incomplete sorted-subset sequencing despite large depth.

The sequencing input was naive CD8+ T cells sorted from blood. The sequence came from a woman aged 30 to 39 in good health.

The DNA for the CDR3 is TGTGCCAGCAGTCCCCAAGGCGGGGGCTACGAGCAGTACTTC. Translating gives CASSPQGGGYEQYF. This chain joins TRBV27 and TRBJ2-7; 7 nucleotides match TRBD2. The ends lost 5 bases at V and 3 bases at J; junction bases unmatched: 7. From germline, CDR1 is MNHEY and CDR2 SMNVEV (reference sequence). The CDR3 runs 14 residues.